These 29 T cell receptor beta chains originate from one sample sequenced in a study of blood T cell repertoires in COVID-19. The method was immunoSEQ multiplex PCR; TCRdb's version includes in-frame clones alone and lacks a portion of them. Of 95,000 to 120,000 clones in the sample, over 75% were seen once. Input material: peripheral blood. The receptor source for this set is a human donor in a cohort sampled during active COVID-19.

The gene calls are TRBV13 and TRBJ1-1, with no clear D. Trimming left V 5 bases short and J 1 base short, with 14 bases between. Looked up from germline, CDR1 is PRHDT and CDR2 is FYEKMQ (reference sequence). The CDR3 runs 15 residues. The CDR3 protein is CASSPQSPSNTEAFF. Written as DNA, the CDR3 is TGTGCCAGCAGCCCCCAAAGCCCCTCGAACACTGAAGCTTTCTTT. Full variable domain (remainder filled in from reference TRBV13 and TRBJ1-1): AAGVIQSPRHLIKEKRETATLKCYPIPRHDTVYWYQQGPGQDPQFLISFYEKMQSDKGSIPDRFSAQQFSDYHSELNMSSLELGDSALYFCASSPQSPSNTEAFFGQGTRLTVV.

The rearrangement links TRBV5-1 to TRBJ2-2; 9 bases match TRBD1. In germline, CDR1 is SGHRS, CDR2 YFSETQ. Trimming at V came to 3 bases and at J to 1 base, leaving 7 bases not matched to a gene. The CDR3 consists of 17 residues. CDR3 in DNA: TGCGCCAGCAGCTGGGGTCGGGGACAGGGGAACACCGGGGAGCTGTTTTTT. Translating gives CASSWGRGQGNTGELFF.

The chain recombines TRBV7-9 with TRBJ2-2, with D possibly being TRBD1 (6 bases). Germline CDR1 and CDR2: SEHNR and FQNEAQ (reference sequence). This CDR3 has 14 amino acids. Trimming left V 5 bases short and J 1 base short, with 8 bases between. The CDR3 is CASSRTENTGELFF. For the CDR3, the DNA is TGTGCCAGCAGCAGGACAGAGAACACCGGGGAGCTGTTTTTT.

The V gene is TRBV24-1, the J gene TRBJ1-2; 7 nucleotides match TRBD1. CDR3 length: 15 residues. The V and J ends lost 3 bases and 0 bases, in that order; junction bases with no gene match: 3. Germline CDR1 is KGHDR and CDR2 is SFDVKD. The CDR3 here is CATSDRTGPNYGYTF. The DNA of the CDR3 is TGTGCCACCAGTGATAGGACAGGTCCTAACTATGGCTACACCTTC.

The chain joins TRBV10-3 to TRBJ2-1, with 7 nucleotides matching TRBD2. The CDR3 loop spans 16 amino acids. In germline, CDR1 is ENHRY, CDR2 SYGVKD. V gave up 2 bases and J gave up 5 bases; unmatched junction bases: 9. The CDR3 here is CAISEGGRGYDNEQFF. In DNA, the CDR3 is TGTGCCATCAGTGAGGGGGGGAGGGGATACGACAATGAGCAGTTCTTC.

Worth noting for this clone: This sample also contains other DNA sequences that code for the same CDR3. The chain employs TRBV4-1 and TRBJ1-2, with TRBD1 matching 7 bases. With 2 bases clipped from V and 0 bases from J, the junction kept 6 bases outside the gene matches. Germline V gives CDR1 MGHRA, CDR2 YSYEKL. The length of the CDR3 is 16 residues. CDR3 sequence reads: CASSQPNRGPNYGYTF. CDR3 bases: TGCGCCAGCAGCCAACCAAACAGGGGTCCTAACTATGGCTACACCTTC.

The rearrangement uses TRBV19 and TRBJ1-2; a weak D match, TRBD1 (5 bases). The V gene's germline CDR1 is LNHDA and CDR2 SQIVND (reference sequence). With 2 bases removed from V and 6 bases from J, the gap between germline ends came to 19 bases. The CDR3 loop spans 16 amino acids. CDR3 amino acids: CASSIIGRVPFDGYTF. The CDR3 region has the DNA TGTGCCAGTAGTATAATTGGCAGGGTTCCCTTTGATGGCTACACCTTC. The complete variable domain, with remaining parts taken from reference TRBV19 and TRBJ1-2, reads DGGITQSPKYLFRKEGQNVTLSCEQNLNHDAMYWYRQDPGQGLRLIYYSQIVNDFQKGDIAEGYSVSREKKESFPLTVTSAQKNPTAFYLCASSIIGRVPFDGYTFGSGTRLTVV.

The gene calls are TRBV7-8 and TRBJ1-5; D is uncertain. V was shortened by 5 bases and J by 0 bases, with 14 bases between the two germline ends. Germline V gene lookup returns CDR1 SGHVS and CDR2 FQNEAQ. This CDR3 spans 16 amino acids. CDR3 residues: CASSPRGGLSNQPQHF. The CDR3, as DNA: TGTGCCAGCAGCCCCCGGGGAGGGCTTAGCAATCAGCCCCAGCATTTT. Full variable domain (rest looked up from reference TRBV7-8 and TRBJ1-5): GAGVSQSPRYKVAKRGQDVALRCDPISGHVSLFWYQQALGQGPEFLTYFQNEAQLDKSGLPSDRFFAERPEGSVSTLKIQRTQQEDSAVYLCASSPRGGLSNQPQHFGDGTRLSIL.

The chain has TRBV10-3 and TRBJ2-7; the D gene is possibly TRBD2 (6 bases). The V gene's germline CDR1 is ENHRY and CDR2 SYGVKD. The ends were cut back, 8 bases at V and 3 bases at J, with 14 bases in the middle. This CDR3 is built from 13 residues. The CDR3 DNA reads TGTGCCATCTCCCCAGGGACTTTCTACGAGCAGTACTTC. It yields the protein CAISPGTFYEQYF.

CDR3 DNA: TGTGCCAGTAGTGGGACAGCGAACACTGAAGCTTTCTTT. Its translation: CASSGTANTEAFF. The chain recombines TRBV19 with TRBJ1-1; 7 nucleotides agree with TRBD1. Trimming cost V 5 bases and J 1 base; bases outside gene matches: 1. The V gene's germline CDR1 is LNHDA and CDR2 SQIVND (reference sequence). The CDR3 consists of 13 residues.

This rearrangement joins TRBV6-2 or TRBV6-3 to TRBJ2-7; 7 nucleotides align to TRBD2. Losses at the gene ends were 2 bases for V and 0 bases for J; bases not matched to a gene: 7. CDR1 MNHEY and CDR2 SVGEGT come from the germline V gene. The CDR3 sequence is 16 residues long. CDR3 nucleotide sequence: TGTGCCAGCAGTTACCCGAAGCGGGAAGTCTCCTACGAGCAGTACTTC. Protein product: CASSYPKREVSYEQYF.

V and J are TRBV27 and TRBJ1-5; D uncertain. The V end was cut by 10 bases, the J end by 1 base, with 8 bases between. Germline CDR1 reads MNHEY; CDR2 reads SMNVEV (reference sequence). CDR3 length: 12 amino acids. The CDR3 protein is CAISLSNQPQHF. The DNA of the CDR3 is TGTGCCATCTCCCTGAGCAATCAGCCCCAGCATTTT.

The chain carries TRBV6-5 and TRBJ1-5; TRBD1 is a possible D gene (6 bases). Trimming cost V 0 bases and J 4 bases, with 10 bases left between them. This CDR3 comprises 15 residues. The germline gives CDR1 MNHEY, CDR2 SVGAGI. The CDR3 sequence: CASSYSWTANQPQHF. DNA of the CDR3: TGTGCCAGCAGTTACTCCTGGACAGCTAATCAGCCCCAGCATTTT.

The chain joins TRBV19 to TRBJ2-3, with 15 bases matching TRBD2. CDR3 length: 19 residues. The junction had 9 bases not matched to a gene; V was cut back by 5 bases and J by 0 bases. Germline CDR1 LNHDA, CDR2 SQIVND (reference sequence). CDR3 sequence reads: CASSASGTSGRLSTDTQYF. The CDR3 coding sequence is TGTGCCAGTAGTGCATCTGGGACTAGCGGGAGGCTTAGCACAGATACGCAGTATTTT.

This sequence joins TRBV10-3 and TRBJ1-1; unclear D gene. Trimming removed 6 bases from V and 3 bases from J, with 8 bases in between. This CDR3 has 12 amino acids. Per the germline V gene, CDR1 is ENHRY and CDR2 is SYGVKD. CDR3 coding DNA: TGTGCCATCAGAGCGAGGGACACTGAAGCTTTCTTT. It codes for CAIRARDTEAFF.

This chain connects TRBV7-3 to TRBJ2-1, with D perhaps matching TRBD1 (6 bases). The CDR3 contains 16 residues. CDR1 is SGHTA and CDR2 is FQGTGA in the germline V gene. V lost 1 base to trimming and J lost 8 bases, with 18 bases between them. The CDR3 sequence: CASSLNGGSLWDEQFF. The CDR3 nucleotides are TGTGCCAGCAGCTTAAATGGGGGCTCGTTGTGGGATGAGCAGTTCTTC.

The V and J genes are TRBV3-1 (or the pseudogene TRBV3-2) and TRBJ2-1; D might be TRBD1 (5 bases). V shed 0 bases and J shed 6 bases, with 12 bases lying between them. This CDR3 has 15 residues. The germline gives CDR1 LGHDT, CDR2 YNNKEL (reference sequence). CDR3 sequence: CASSQDLQETNEQFF. CDR3 DNA: TGTGCCAGCAGCCAAGATCTACAGGAGACCAATGAGCAGTTCTTC.

Comments on this clone: This specimen includes other DNA sequences encoding the same CDR3. The chain combines TRBV19 with TRBJ2-5; no firm D call. The CDR3 extends over 12 amino acids. Per the germline V gene, CDR1 is LNHDA and CDR2 is SQIVND (reference sequence). The germline V and J ends were trimmed by 1 base and 4 bases, with 4 bases remaining between them. CDR3 DNA: TGTGCCAGTAGTATAGGCGGAGAGACCCAGTACTTC. Its translation is CASSIGGETQYF. The complete variable domain, with remaining parts taken from reference TRBV19 and TRBJ2-5, reads DGGITQSPKYLFRKEGQNVTLSCEQNLNHDAMYWYRQDPGQGLRLIYYSQIVNDFQKGDIAEGYSVSREKKESFPLTVTSAQKNPTAFYLCASSIGGETQYFGPGTRLLVL.

The V gene is TRBV27, the J gene TRBJ1-1; 7 nucleotides match TRBD1. The length of the CDR3 is 13 residues. V was clipped by 5 bases and J by 4 bases; unmatched bases: 4. CDR1 MNHEY and CDR2 SMNVEV come from the germline V gene (reference sequence). CDR3 in amino acids: CASSDRDSTEAFF. Here the CDR3 DNA reads TGTGCCAGCAGTGACCGGGACAGCACTGAAGCTTTCTTT.

V usage is TRBV30 and J usage is TRBJ2-2; 11 bases are a match to TRBD2. Per the germline V gene, CDR1 is GTSNPN and CDR2 is SVGIG (reference sequence). The CDR3 runs to 14 residues. J was trimmed by 5 bases and V by 7 bases; bases with no gene match: 6. CDR3 bases: TGTGCCTCCTCGCTAGCGGGAGGTACCGGGGAGCTGTTTTTT. It yields the protein CASSLAGGTGELFF. Using reference TRBV30 and TRBJ2-2 for the parts outside the CDR3, the full variable domain is SQTIHQWPATLVQPVGSPLSLECTVEGTSNPNLYWYRQAAGRGLQLLFYSVGIGQISSEVPQNLSASRPQDRQFILSSKKLLLSDSGFYLCASSLAGGTGELFFGEGSRLTVL.

The chain links TRBV29-1 to TRBJ2-3, with D perhaps TRBD2 (5 bases). Trimming took off 6 bases at V and 1 base at J, with 17 bases between the two ends. Germline assignment: CDR1 SQVTM and CDR2 ANQGSEA. The CDR3 has 15 amino acids. The CDR3 spells CSVRGVERGTDTQYF. The CDR3 coding sequence is TGCAGCGTCCGAGGTGTGGAGAGGGGCACAGATACGCAGTATTTT.

J is TRBJ2-7 and V is TRBV7-9; D is perhaps TRBD1 (5 bases). Germline assignment: CDR1 SEHNR and CDR2 FQNEAQ (reference sequence). The CDR3 is made up of 18 amino acids. V lost 0 bases, J lost 0 bases, and 18 bases lay in between. CDR3 loop: CASSLAGPKAPSSYEQYF. The CDR3 nucleotides are TGTGCCAGCAGCTTAGCGGGGCCCAAAGCGCCGAGCTCCTACGAGCAGTACTTC.

The rearrangement joins TRBV4-2 to TRBJ2-4, with 9 bases aligning to TRBD2. From germline, CDR1 is LGHNA and CDR2 YNFKEQ. CDR3 length: 20 amino acids. V lost 0 bases and J lost 0; bases outside the gene matches: 12. CDR3 loop: CASSQDWLTSGELAKNIQYF. In DNA form, the CDR3 reads TGTGCCAGCAGCCAAGATTGGTTGACTAGCGGTGAACTAGCCAAAAACATTCAGTACTTC.

The CDR3 here is CASRPRGGGYEQYF. DNA for the CDR3: TGTGCCAGTAGGCCCCGGGGGGGCGGGTACGAGCAGTACTTC. The J gene is TRBJ2-7, the V gene TRBV19; 8 positions match TRBD2. The V and J ends lost 6 bases and 4 bases, in that order; junction bases with no gene match: 8. Looked up from germline, CDR1 is LNHDA and CDR2 is SQIVND (reference sequence). This CDR3 region has 14 residues.

The J gene is TRBJ2-1, the V gene TRBV5-1, with 9 nucleotides matching TRBD2. The germline gives CDR1 SGHRS, CDR2 YFSETQ. V was clipped by 3 bases and J by 7 bases; unmatched bases: 20. This CDR3 region has 19 residues. The CDR3 spells CASSWRLSSRGTSLNEQFF. The CDR3 coding sequence is TGCGCCAGCAGCTGGAGACTATCTAGCCGGGGGACTAGCCTGAATGAGCAGTTCTTC.

CDR3 nucleotides: TGTGCCTGGAGTGTCTACCAAGCCCGGCGGGCCAAAAACATTCAGTACTTC. Translating it yields CAWSVYQARRAKNIQYF. V and J are TRBV30 and TRBJ2-4; D remains unclear. Trimming stripped 0 bases from V and 1 base from J, with 16 bases between. Germline V gives CDR1 GTSNPN, CDR2 SVGIG (reference sequence). CDR3 length: 17 amino acids.

This chain connects TRBV6-6 to TRBJ2-7, with D perhaps matching TRBD2 (5 bases). CDR3 length: 11 residues. The ends were cut back, 4 bases at V and 10 bases at J, with 11 bases in the middle. CDR1 MNHNY and CDR2 SVGAGI come from the germline V gene (reference sequence). The CDR3 sequence: CASSFRDFQYF. Here the CDR3 DNA reads TGTGCCAGCAGTTTCCGGGATTTTCAGTACTTC.

The gene calls are TRBV5-6 and TRBJ2-1; 9 nucleotides line up with TRBD2. Germline trimming cut 0 bases from V and 3 bases from J; bases unmatched to any gene: 7. CDR3 length: 17 residues. Germline-derived CDR1 and CDR2 are SGHDT and YYEEEE. The DNA for the CDR3 is TGTGCCAGCAGCTTGGGGGCTAGCGGGATGATCTACAATGAGCAGTTCTTC. Residues: CASSLGASGMIYNEQFF.

J is TRBJ2-2 and V is TRBV6-5; D might be TRBD1 (6 bases). Germline values: CDR1 MNHEY, CDR2 SVGAGI. V lost 6 bases to trimming and J lost 6 bases, with 14 bases between them. The length of the CDR3 is 14 residues. The CDR3 region has the DNA TGTGCCAGCAGCTGGGGGCCCTTCCCCGGGGAGCTGTTTTTT. Its protein is CASSWGPFPGELFF.